The 32 T cell receptor beta chains presented below share a single source sample, sequenced in a study of OX40 agonist ivuxolimab in advanced cancers. Sequencing used immunoSEQ multiplex PCR; TCRdb keeps in-frame clones, though not all of them. Of approximately 66,000 clones listed, around 87% are singletons. The specimen comprised CD4+ or CD8+ T cells sorted from blood, sampled in a trial of the OX40 agonist ivuxolimab. These receptors were collected from an adult with an advanced solid tumor such as melanoma, head and neck, liver or kidney cancer.

The V and J genes are TRBV9 and TRBJ2-7; 10 bases map to TRBD2. V shed 2 bases, J shed 4 bases, and the junction held 3 bases outside the gene matches. The CDR3 has 14 residues. Germline CDR1 is SGDLS and CDR2 is YYNGEE. In DNA form, the CDR3 reads TGTGCCAGCAGCGTTGGGACTAGCGATTACGAGCAGTACTTC. Translating gives CASSVGTSDYEQYF.

V and J are TRBV7-3 and TRBJ2-3; 15 bases map to TRBD2. The CDR3 extends over 15 amino acids. The germline CDR1 and CDR2 sequences are SGHTA and FQGTGA. After removal of 5 bases from V and 6 bases from J, the junction contained 3 bases not matched to a gene. The chain's CDR3 is CASSRTSGGADTQYF. The CDR3, as DNA: TGTGCCAGCAGCCGGACTAGCGGGGGGGCCGATACGCAGTATTTT.

The chain couples TRBV7-2 to TRBJ2-1; TRBD2 matches at 13 bases. Losses at the gene ends were 1 base for V and 10 bases for J; bases not matched to a gene: 1. CDR1 is SGHTA, CDR2 FQGNSA, per germline. The CDR3 covers 14 residues. In DNA, the CDR3 is TGTGCCAGCAGCTTAGGGGGACTAGCGGGGGAGCAGTTCTTC. This gives the protein CASSLGGLAGEQFF.

This chain links TRBV27 with TRBJ2-7; D is unclear. The germline CDR1 and CDR2 sequences are MNHEY and SMNVEV (reference sequence). V lost 3 bases and J 3 bases, leaving 9 bases between the germline ends. The CDR3 is 13 residues long. The CDR3 spells CASSFSQDYEQYF. Written as DNA, the CDR3 is TGTGCCAGCAGTTTCTCCCAGGACTACGAGCAGTACTTC.

V gene TRBV7-8 combines with J gene TRBJ2-3; 9 bases fit TRBD2. V lost 4 bases, J lost 2 bases, and 7 bases stayed unmatched. Germline V gene data show CDR1 as SGHVS and CDR2 as FQNEAQ. This CDR3 has 16 amino acids. The CDR3 region is CASSSLTSGYTDTQYF. As DNA, the CDR3 is TGTGCCAGCAGCTCCTTAACTAGCGGGTACACAGATACGCAGTATTTT.

The chain recombines TRBV28 with TRBJ1-3; no clear D. Deletions cut 8 bases from V and 0 bases from J, with 14 bases between. The CDR3 is 15 residues long. CDR1 is MDHEN, CDR2 SYDVKM, per germline. The CDR3 region is CASQRELGSGNTIYF. In DNA form, the CDR3 reads TGTGCCAGCCAAAGGGAACTGGGCTCTGGAAACACCATATATTTT.

The V call is TRBV7-9, the J call TRBJ2-1; 11 nucleotides agree with TRBD1. Germline loops: CDR1 SEHNR, CDR2 FQNEAQ (reference sequence). V shed 3 bases, J shed 5 bases, and the junction held 3 bases outside the gene matches. The CDR3 length is 15 residues. CDR3 region: CASSLGQGGHNEQFF. Written as DNA, the CDR3 is TGTGCCAGCAGCTTGGGACAGGGGGGACACAATGAGCAGTTCTTC.

The chain carries TRBV28 and TRBJ1-1; no definite D call. This CDR3 is 13 amino acids long. CDR1 and CDR2 (germline): MDHEN, SYDVKM. V shed 5 bases and J shed 8 bases, with 15 bases lying between them. The chain's CDR3 is CASSLSGAREAFF. The CDR3 coding sequence is TGTGCCAGCAGTCTATCAGGCGCTCGGGAAGCTTTCTTT.

The chain carries TRBV14 and TRBJ1-2; no clear D. This CDR3 region has 15 residues. V was cut by 0 bases and J by 4 bases, with 12 bases left in between. CDR1 is SGHDN and CDR2 is FVKESK in the germline V gene. In DNA form, the CDR3 reads TGTGCCAGCAGCCAAGATCCCCAGGATCCCTATGGCTACACCTTC. Translation gives CASSQDPQDPYGYTF.

The chain joins TRBV4-3 to TRBJ2-1; TRBD2 agrees at 10 bases. The CDR3 extends over 16 amino acids. With 4 bases clipped from V and 8 bases from J, the junction kept 11 bases outside the gene matches. Germline V gene data show CDR1 as LGHNA and CDR2 as YSLEER. DNA for the CDR3: TGCGCCAGCAGCCCCCCCGGGAGCGGGAGGGCCGATGAGCAGTTCTTC. Protein sequence: CASSPPGSGRADEQFF.

The chain has TRBV5-4 and TRBJ2-1; D may be TRBD1 (6 bases). The CDR3 length is 14 residues. Trimming pared 4 bases from V and 4 bases from J, leaving 12 bases between. Looked up from germline, CDR1 is SGHNT and CDR2 is YYREEE (reference sequence). Here the CDR3 DNA reads TGTGCCAGCAGCCAGGACAGACTATACAATGAGCAGTTCTTC. This sequence encodes CASSQDRLYNEQFF.

This clone was counted once. The V and J genes are TRBV27 and TRBJ2-2; D remains ambiguous. Germline V gene sequence: CDR1 MNHEY, CDR2 SMNVEV (reference sequence). V was clipped by 1 base and J by 6 bases, with 3 bases between them. This CDR3 region has 12 residues. The CDR3 protein is CASSLFPGELFF. In DNA form, the CDR3 reads TGTGCCAGCAGTTTATTCCCCGGGGAGCTGTTTTTT.

This sequence joins TRBV19 and TRBJ1-5; D unresolved. Germline V gene data show CDR1 as LNHDA and CDR2 as SQIVND (reference sequence). V lost 3 bases to trimming and J lost 4 bases, with 13 bases between them. The CDR3 extends over 15 amino acids. CDR3 sequence reads: CASSIGGAENQPQHF. The CDR3 bases are TGTGCCAGTAGTATCGGCGGAGCTGAAAATCAGCCCCAGCATTTT. Based on the CDR3 plus reference TRBV19 and TRBJ1-5, the full variable domain is DGGITQSPKYLFRKEGQNVTLSCEQNLNHDAMYWYRQDPGQGLRLIYYSQIVNDFQKGDIAEGYSVSREKKESFPLTVTSAQKNPTAFYLCASSIGGAENQPQHFGDGTRLSIL.

The chain employs TRBV27 and TRBJ1-3, with a weak D call TRBD1 (5 bases). Germline assignment: CDR1 MNHEY and CDR2 SMNVEV (reference sequence). Trimming pared 8 bases from V and 3 bases from J, leaving 17 bases between. The CDR3 has 15 residues. In DNA, the CDR3 is TGTGCCAGCTCACCCACGGGGGGTAATGGAAACACCATATATTTT. Its translation is CASSPTGGNGNTIYF.

The J gene is TRBJ1-2, the V gene TRBV5-5, with D possibly being TRBD1 (5 bases). Deletions cut 3 bases from V and 3 bases from J, with 18 bases between. CDR1 is SGHKS and CDR2 is YYEKEE in the germline V gene (reference sequence). This CDR3 comprises 16 residues. The CDR3 coding sequence is TGTGCCAGCAGCTCGGTGGTTTTTTTGGGGGACTATGGCTACACCTTC. This sequence encodes CASSSVVFLGDYGYTF.

The V call is TRBV7-3, the J call TRBJ2-2; D is uncertain. With 2 bases removed from V and 6 bases from J, the gap between germline ends came to 7 bases. The CDR3 extends over 13 amino acids. The germline V gene has CDR1 SGHTA and CDR2 FQGTGA. The CDR3 reads CASSLDPAGELFF. The CDR3 DNA follows: TGTGCCAGCAGCTTAGACCCGGCCGGGGAGCTGTTTTTT.

By share, this clone ranks as medium-sized. The chain couples TRBV4-3 to TRBJ2-2; no firm D call. The V gene lost 3 bases and the J gene lost 5 bases, with 7 bases spanning the gap. This CDR3 region has 13 residues. Germline CDR1 is LGHNA and CDR2 is YSLEER. The CDR3 coding sequence is TGCGCCAGCAGCCACGGGTGGACCGGGGAGCTGTTTTTT. Residues: CASSHGWTGELFF.

The J gene is TRBJ2-3, the V gene TRBV7-9; TRBD2 matches at 8 bases. The CDR3 is 15 residues long. V was pared by 0 bases and J by 6 bases, with 5 bases of the junction left unmatched. Germline V gene data show CDR1 as SEHNR and CDR2 as FQNEAQ (reference sequence). DNA for the CDR3: TGTGCCAGCAGCTTAGCTCAGGGACTAGAGGATACGCAGTATTTT. This encodes CASSLAQGLEDTQYF.

The chain couples TRBV15 to TRBJ2-1; perhaps TRBD1 as D (5 bases). Germline-derived CDR1 and CDR2 are LNHNV and YYDKDF (reference sequence). The CDR3 extends over 17 amino acids. V was pared by 1 base and J by 7 bases, with 20 bases between. As DNA, the CDR3 is TGTGCCACCAGCAGAGGTACGAGACAGAAGAAACTTAATGAGCAGTTCTTC. It translates to CATSRGTRQKKLNEQFF.

V is TRBV19 and J is TRBJ1-5; D call uncertain. Trimming took 1 base from V and 3 from J, leaving 7 bases between them. Germline CDR1 and CDR2: LNHDA and SQIVND (reference sequence). The CDR3 has 14 residues. The CDR3 loop reads CASSIAIPNQPQHF. CDR3 in DNA: TGTGCCAGTAGTATAGCCATACCCAATCAGCCCCAGCATTTT. The full variable domain, completed using reference TRBV19 and TRBJ1-5, is DGGITQSPKYLFRKEGQNVTLSCEQNLNHDAMYWYRQDPGQGLRLIYYSQIVNDFQKGDIAEGYSVSREKKESFPLTVTSAQKNPTAFYLCASSIAIPNQPQHFGDGTRLSIL.

The chain joins TRBV27 to TRBJ1-5, with 7 bases aligning to TRBD1. The CDR3 has 16 amino acids. Germline-derived CDR1 and CDR2 are MNHEY and SMNVEV (reference sequence). The trim removed 4 bases at V and 4 bases at J, leaving 10 bases unmatched. CDR3 DNA: TGTGCCAGCAGTTCATTCTCCGGGACAGAAAATCAGCCCCAGCATTTT. Translation gives CASSSFSGTENQPQHF.

The J gene is TRBJ2-1, the V gene TRBV6-6, with D perhaps matching TRBD2 (6 bases). Germline assignment: CDR1 MNHNY and CDR2 SVGAGI (reference sequence). With 6 bases removed from V and 1 base from J, the gap between germline ends came to 16 bases. CDR3 size: 16 residues. In DNA, the CDR3 is TGTGCCAGCAGCGTTGTGGGGGGTCGTTCCTACAATGAGCAGTTCTTC. Translation gives CASSVVGGRSYNEQFF.

V usage is TRBV6-5 and J usage is TRBJ1-1; 8 bases map to TRBD1. Germline CDR1 reads MNHEY; CDR2 reads SVGAGI. The junction had 1 base not matched to a gene; V was cut back by 3 bases and J by 1 base. This CDR3 is 14 amino acids long. CDR3 sequence: CASSYGTGNTEAFF. The CDR3, as DNA: TGTGCCAGCAGTTATGGGACAGGGAACACTGAAGCTTTCTTT.

V usage is TRBV7-9 and J usage is TRBJ2-7; D gene ambiguous. Per the germline V gene, CDR1 is SEHNR and CDR2 is FQNEAQ (reference sequence). CDR3 length: 14 residues. V lost 1 base and J lost 1, with 8 bases in between. The CDR3 DNA follows: TGTGCCAGCAGCTTAGGGTACGGGTCCTACGAGCAGTACTTC. Protein product: CASSLGYGSYEQYF.

V and J are TRBV9 and TRBJ2-1, with D possibly matching TRBD1 (6 bases). This CDR3 has 15 amino acids. Trimming removed 3 bases from V and 2 bases from J, with 12 bases in between. CDR1 is SGDLS, CDR2 YYNGEE, per germline. The CDR3 nucleotides are TGTGCCAGCAGCGCAACAGGGCTGCCCTACAATGAGCAGTTCTTC. Amino acid sequence: CASSATGLPYNEQFF.

This sequence joins TRBV5-6 and TRBJ2-1, with a tentative D call TRBD1 (5 bases). Germline V gene data show CDR1 as SGHDT and CDR2 as YYEEEE. The CDR3 is 14 amino acids. Between the trimmed V and J ends, which lost 0 bases and 9 bases, there was a span of 13 bases. CDR3 region: CASSLGGGLIEQFF. DNA for the CDR3: TGTGCCAGCAGCTTGGGGGGCGGCCTTATTGAGCAGTTCTTC.

The chain uses TRBV28 and TRBJ1-1; the D gene is possibly TRBD1 (6 bases). Trimming removed 2 bases from V and 0 bases from J, with 13 bases in between. CDR1 is MDHEN, CDR2 SYDVKM, per germline. CDR3 length: 16 residues. The DNA for the CDR3 is TGTGCCAGCAGTTTACTAGTACAGGGACTGAACACTGAAGCTTTCTTT. Amino acid sequence: CASSLLVQGLNTEAFF.

This clone was picked up one time. The J gene is TRBJ2-1, the V gene TRBV29-1; D is uncertain. The CDR3 totals 13 residues. V lost 4 bases to trimming and J lost 2 bases, with 9 bases between them. Germline CDR1 SQVTM, CDR2 ANQGSEA. CDR3 residues: CSVVEETYNEQFF. The CDR3 coding sequence is TGCAGCGTTGTTGAGGAAACCTACAATGAGCAGTTCTTC.

V usage is TRBV19 and J usage is TRBJ2-7, with 10 bases lining up with TRBD1. Germline CDR1 and CDR2: LNHDA and SQIVND (reference sequence). After removal of 5 bases from V and 2 bases from J, the junction contained 3 bases not matched to a gene. The CDR3 spans 14 residues. CDR3 in DNA: TGTGCCAGTAGTCACGGGACAGGGGCCTACGAGCAGTACTTC. It specifies CASSHGTGAYEQYF.

The rearrangement joins TRBV19 to TRBJ2-7; 7 nucleotides agree with TRBD1. The V gene's germline CDR1 is LNHDA and CDR2 SQIVND (reference sequence). V was pared by 1 base and J by 5 bases, with 8 bases of the junction left unmatched. The CDR3 contains 15 residues. The DNA for the CDR3 is TGTGCCAGTAGTATAGCAGGGGGTCCGGGCGACGAGCAGTACTTC. It specifies CASSIAGGPGDEQYF.

This clone occurred a few times. V is TRBV5-1 and J is TRBJ1-1; no clear D gene. Trimming pared 1 base from V and 9 bases from J, leaving 13 bases between. In germline, CDR1 is SGHRS, CDR2 YFSETQ. CDR3 length: 13 residues. The CDR3 region is CASSLSPERKAFF. CDR3 nucleotides: TGCGCCAGCAGCTTGTCTCCCGAGCGGAAAGCTTTCTTT.

The V call is TRBV7-2, the J call TRBJ2-3, with D maybe TRBD2 (5 bases). The CDR3 runs 16 residues. The V end lost 2 bases, the J end lost 6 bases, and 18 bases lay between the germline ends. Per germline, CDR1 SGHTA and CDR2 FQGNSA. CDR3 nucleotides: TGTGCCAGCAGCTTATCCATCCTAGCCCCCGGGGATACGCAGTATTTT. This encodes CASSLSILAPGDTQYF.